The 23 T cell receptor beta chains below were found in one sample sequenced in a study of cytotoxic CD8 clonotypes in ibrutinib-treated CLL. Sequencing was performed with immunoSEQ multiplex PCR; in TCRdb, only in-frame clones are kept and a portion is missing. This table holds over 200,000 clones, over 65% found once. Sequenced here: PBMCs, sampled after 12 months of ibrutinib treatment. These receptors came from a human donor with chronic lymphocytic leukemia.

This clone was observed a few times. The chain uses TRBV6-1 and TRBJ1-1; no firm D call. The CDR3 is 11 amino acids. Germline CDR1 is MNHNS and CDR2 is SASEGT. Trimming removed 11 bases at V and 1 base at J, with 8 bases between. DNA of the CDR3: TGTGCCGTCGGGGAGAACACTGAAGCTTTCTTT. It specifies CAVGENTEAFF.

The CDR3: CAISESSYGYTF. The CDR3 DNA is TGTGCCATCAGTGAGTCAAGCTATGGCTACACCTTC. The chain has TRBV10-3 and TRBJ1-2; unclear D gene. V dropped 0 bases and J dropped 4 bases, with 3 bases sitting between them. In germline, CDR1 is ENHRY, CDR2 SYGVKD. This CDR3 has 12 residues.

This clone was counted a few times. The chain uses TRBV10-3 and TRBJ2-7; D is perhaps TRBD1 or TRBD2 (7 bases each). From germline, CDR1 is ENHRY and CDR2 SYGVKD. V dropped 10 bases and J dropped 2 bases, with 21 bases sitting between them. There are 15 residues in the CDR3. CDR3 protein: CASSPQGGGPYEQYF. The CDR3 nucleotides are TGTGCCAGCAGCCCCCAGGGAGGGGGCCCCTACGAGCAGTACTTC.

V usage is TRBV7-2 and J usage is TRBJ2-3; D gene uncertain. CDR1 is SGHTA, CDR2 FQGNSA, per germline. Trimming removed 5 bases at V and 1 base at J, with 13 bases between. The CDR3 is made up of 15 amino acids. For the CDR3, the DNA is TGTGCCAGCAGCCCCGGCCCCGGAGGCACAGATACGCAGTATTTT. Amino acid sequence: CASSPGPGGTDTQYF.

The chain employs TRBV7-9 and TRBJ1-6; 9 bases line up with TRBD1. Unmatched junction bases numbered 2, after V lost 4 bases and J lost 7 bases. The CDR3 is 14 residues long. The germline V gene has CDR1 SEHNR and CDR2 FQNEAQ (reference sequence). As DNA, the CDR3 is TGTGCCAGCAGCTGGACAGGGGCGAATTCACCCCTCCACTTT. It specifies CASSWTGANSPLHF.

CDR3 nucleotide sequence: TGCGCCAGCAGCTTTGGACCGAATGAAAAACTGTTTTTT. As protein: CASSFGPNEKLFF. The genes are TRBV5-1 and TRBJ1-4; unclear D gene. The CDR3 spans 13 residues. Trimming left V 2 bases short and J 5 bases short, with 7 bases between. Germline CDR1 SGHRS, CDR2 YFSETQ. Based on the CDR3 plus reference TRBV5-1 and TRBJ1-4, the full variable domain is KAGVTQTPRYLIKTRGQQVTLSCSPISGHRSVSWYQQTPGQGLQFLFEYFSETQRNKGNFPGRFSGRQFSNSRSEMNVSTLELGDSALYLCASSFGPNEKLFFGSGTQLSVL.

V gene TRBV30 combines with J gene TRBJ2-2, with 10 nucleotides matching TRBD1. With 4 bases clipped from V and 4 bases from J, the junction kept 9 bases outside the gene matches. The CDR3 sequence is 16 residues long. Germline V CDR1 and CDR2: GTSNPN, SVGIG (reference sequence). The CDR3 nucleotides read TGTGCCTGGAATTCTCGACAGGGGGCCCCCACCGGGGAGCTGTTTTTT. Its protein is CAWNSRQGAPTGELFF. The full variable domain, its missing parts supplied by reference TRBV30 and TRBJ2-2, is SQTIHQWPATLVQPVGSPLSLECTVEGTSNPNLYWYRQAAGRGLQLLFYSVGIGQISSEVPQNLSASRPQDRQFILSSKKLLLSDSGFYLCAWNSRQGAPTGELFFGEGSRLTVL.

The genes are TRBV4-3 and TRBJ2-7, with D possibly matching TRBD2 (6 bases). This CDR3 is built from 13 residues. The V end lost 0 bases, the J end lost 9 bases, and 12 bases lay between the germline ends. Germline V gene sequence: CDR1 LGHNA, CDR2 YSLEER. The CDR3 DNA reads as TGCGCCAGCAGCCAAGATCGGGGGAGACGGCAGTACTTC. It codes for CASSQDRGRRQYF.

This clone was detected a few times. The gene calls are TRBV6-6 and TRBJ1-2; D not resolved. Germline-derived CDR1 and CDR2 are MNHNY and SVGAGI (reference sequence). CDR3 length: 12 amino acids. Between the trimmed V and J ends, which lost 7 bases and 4 bases, there was a span of 10 bases. CDR3 nucleotides: TGTGCCAGCACGGAAGGGCTCTATGGCTACACCTTC. This codes for CASTEGLYGYTF.

This clone was seen only a few times. The CDR3 region is CATERLAGSSYEQYF. DNA for the CDR3: TGTGCCACCGAACGACTAGCGGGTAGTTCCTACGAGCAGTACTTC. This chain connects TRBV7-8 to TRBJ2-7; 10 bases map to TRBD2. After removal of 10 bases from V and 1 base from J, the junction contained 10 bases not matched to a gene. The CDR3 runs 15 residues. Germline V lookup: CDR1 SGHVS, CDR2 FQNEAQ.

V gene TRBV6-1 combines with J gene TRBJ2-7; a possible D gene is TRBD2 (6 bases). Trimming left V 7 bases short and J 2 bases short, with 15 bases between. Germline lookup yields CDR1 MNHNS and CDR2 SASEGT. This CDR3 has 14 residues. CDR3 coding DNA: TGTGCCAGCACCGCCCGCGGGGACGCCTACGAGCAGTACTTC. This codes for CASTARGDAYEQYF.

The rearrangement uses TRBV30 and TRBJ2-1; TRBD1 might be the D (5 bases). The CDR3 has 11 residues. CDR1 and CDR2 (germline): GTSNPN, SVGIG (reference sequence). The V end was cut by 0 bases, the J end by 10 bases, with 7 bases between. This chain's CDR3 is CAWSVRGEQFF. CDR3 nucleotide sequence: TGTGCCTGGAGTGTAAGGGGCGAGCAGTTCTTC.

The chain uses TRBV7-3 and TRBJ1-1; TRBD1 is a possible D gene (6 bases). Germline loops: CDR1 SGHTA, CDR2 FQGTGA. Between the trimmed V and J ends, which lost 3 bases and 5 bases, there was a span of 10 bases. The CDR3 consists of 13 residues. The CDR3 sequence: CASSFTQGTEAFF. CDR3 sequence (DNA): TGTGCCAGCAGCTTCACGCAGGGGACTGAAGCTTTCTTT.

This clone was observed a few times. The V gene is TRBV5-5, the J gene TRBJ1-1; tentatively, D is TRBD1 (6 bases). This CDR3 has 15 residues. Germline V gene lookup returns CDR1 SGHKS and CDR2 YYEKEE (reference sequence). Trimming removed 1 base at V and 4 bases at J, with 14 bases between. The DNA for the CDR3 is TGTGCCAGCAGCTTGTTACTGGGGGCATTCACTGAAGCTTTCTTT. It is translated as CASSLLLGAFTEAFF.

The chain uses TRBV7-3 and TRBJ1-2, with 7 bases identical to TRBD1. V was clipped by 4 bases and J by 4 bases; unmatched bases: 12. Germline lookup yields CDR1 SGHTA and CDR2 FQGTGA. CDR3 length: 16 residues. The DNA of the CDR3 is TGTGCCAGCAGCTCCGATGGACAGGCGGCTACCTATGGCTACACCTTC. Its protein is CASSSDGQAATYGYTF.

The rearrangement joins TRBV29-1 to TRBJ2-1, with TRBD1 matching over 10 bases. The CDR3 runs 16 residues. The junction had 14 bases not matched to a gene; V was cut back by 3 bases and J by 9 bases. CDR1 is SQVTM, CDR2 ANQGSEA, per germline. For the CDR3, the DNA is TGCAGCGTTGATCTGGGACAGGGGAGGGGGAGTGGTGAGCAGTTCTTC. As protein: CSVDLGQGRGSGEQFF.

The J gene is TRBJ2-1, the V gene TRBV4-3; TRBD2 matches 9 bases. This CDR3 is 15 amino acids long. Germline values: CDR1 LGHNA, CDR2 YSLEER. V lost 7 bases, J lost 6 bases, and 10 bases stayed unmatched. The CDR3 DNA is TGCGCCAGCACTTTTGCGGGAGGGGCATCCAATGAGCAGTTCTTC. Protein product: CASTFAGGASNEQFF.

The chain joins TRBV2 to TRBJ1-4; D perhaps matches TRBD1 (6 bases). The CDR3 totals 16 residues. Trimming stripped 5 bases from V and 3 bases from J, with 16 bases between. CDR1 SNHLY and CDR2 FYNNEI come from the germline V gene. For the CDR3, the DNA is TGTGCCAGCAGTCGGACCGGGGGGCAGGCTAATGAAAAACTGTTTTTT. Protein product: CASSRTGGQANEKLFF.

V usage is TRBV5-1 and J usage is TRBJ1-5; possibly TRBD1 for D (5 bases). The CDR3 is 15 amino acids. Germline loops: CDR1 SGHRS, CDR2 YFSETQ. Trimming stripped 2 bases from V and 1 base from J, with 10 bases between. The CDR3 reads CASSLEGASNQPQHF. The DNA for the CDR3 is TGCGCCAGCAGCTTAGAAGGGGCCAGCAATCAGCCCCAGCATTTT. Based on the CDR3 plus reference TRBV5-1 and TRBJ1-5, the full variable domain is KAGVTQTPRYLIKTRGQQVTLSCSPISGHRSVSWYQQTPGQGLQFLFEYFSETQRNKGNFPGRFSGRQFSNSRSEMNVSTLELGDSALYLCASSLEGASNQPQHFGDGTRLSIL.

The genes are TRBV30 and TRBJ2-7; 7 positions match TRBD1. The CDR3 extends over 12 amino acids. The ends lost 5 bases at V and 6 bases at J; junction bases unmatched: 7. Germline V CDR1 and CDR2: GTSNPN, SVGIG (reference sequence). CDR3 bases: TGTGCCTGGGGGCAGGGGGTCCGCGAGCAGTACTTC. It yields the protein CAWGQGVREQYF.

CDR3 coding DNA: TGTGCCAGCAGTTACTCAGAGGACAACGGCTACACCTTC. It encodes CASSYSEDNGYTF. The V gene is TRBV6-6, the J gene TRBJ1-2, with D possibly TRBD1 on 5 matching bases. Per the germline V gene, CDR1 is MNHNY and CDR2 is SVGAGI (reference sequence). The CDR3 contains 13 residues. The V and J ends lost 0 bases and 8 bases respectively, with 10 bases between them.

This clone was detected only a few times. The rearrangement uses TRBV6-5 and TRBJ1-3; no firm D call. Germline assignment: CDR1 MNHEY and CDR2 SVGAGI. CDR3 size: 16 residues. Trimming stripped 3 bases from V and 0 bases from J, with 12 bases between. CDR3 region: CASSYSADSSGNTIYF. Written as DNA, the CDR3 is TGTGCCAGCAGTTATTCGGCGGATTCCTCTGGAAACACCATATATTTT.

The J gene is TRBJ1-3, the V gene TRBV6-6, with D perhaps matching TRBD1 (5 bases). In germline, CDR1 is MNHNY, CDR2 SVGAGI (reference sequence). The V end was cut by 2 bases, the J end by 0 bases, with 8 bases between. CDR3 length equals 15 residues. The chain's CDR3 is CASSYTDSSGNTIYF. The CDR3 DNA is TGTGCCAGCAGTTACACAGACAGCTCTGGAAACACCATATATTTT.